The subject of this entry is one TCR beta chain. Losses at the gene ends were 0 bases for V and 13 bases for J; bases not matched to a gene: 7. This CDR3 is built from 13 residues. Germline loops: CDR1 PRHDT, CDR2 FYEKMQ (reference sequence). The data belong to a study of blood T cell repertoires in COVID-19. Study-wide context: The cDNA or gDNA used as material had been derived from T cells, B-cell-depleted T cells, or PBMCs.

Profiled with immunoSEQ multiplex PCR; TCRdb holds only in-frame clones, not every one. The data contain 450,000 to 500,000 clones, 87% of them singletons. Everyone who took part was roughly 18 to 89 years old, and they came from over 20 US areas. This sequence was found in a woman between 18 and 30 years old who had recovered from COVID-19. V usage is TRBV13 and J usage is TRBJ1-2; 8 nucleotides line up with TRBD1. Material: PBMCs or T cells enriched from blood (not recorded which). The CDR3, as DNA: TGTGCCAGCAGCTTAGGAACAGGGGGAAAAGTCACCTTC. Amino acid sequence: CASSLGTGGKVTF.